At least ten counts were recorded for the clone carrying this TCR beta chain. What it recognizes is unknown. These data are taken from a study of identical twins. Findings of the study overall: Insertions ran lower in abundant cord blood beta clonotypes, though not in memory repertoires.

Unique molecular identifiers were present on the cDNA, and a universal primer site came from template switching. TCRdb re-called the 5' RACE reads with MiXCR, one entry per CDR3 protein. The data show roughly 150,000 distinct CDR3 sequences, under 4.5% seen once. V was pared by 4 bases and J by 4 bases, with 6 bases of the junction left unmatched. In germline, CDR1 is MNHEY, CDR2 SVGEGT. The CDR3 consists of 15 residues. The sequence was obtained from a man aged 18 to 30 in good health. Sequencing was done on a sample of memory T cells sorted from blood. V and J are TRBV6-2 or TRBV6-3 and TRBJ1-5; 8 bases align to TRBD1. CDR3 DNA sequence: TGTGCCAGCAGTTTGGGACAGGCGGATAATCAGCCCCAGCATTTT. Translating it yields CASSLGQADNQPQHF.